Here is one T cell receptor beta chain with its context. The data originate from a study of blood T cell repertoires in COVID-19. Across the study: Specimens from acute and convalescent COVID-19 originated in the United States, Italy and Spain. Sources were T cells, B-cell-depleted T cells, or PBMCs; the material itself was cDNA or gDNA.

J gave up 7 bases and V 4 bases, and 12 bases lay outside the gene matches. The CDR3 consists of 17 residues. CDR1 is MGHRA and CDR2 is YSYEKL in the germline V gene. The authors' processing: Amplification of reference gene primers was used by the study to estimate nucleated cell counts. Sequencing was performed with immunoSEQ multiplex PCR; in TCRdb, only in-frame clones are kept and a portion is missing. The V and J calls and the clone size are those of that table, but D and trimming were determined from the DNA. The data contain fewer than 300,000 clones, around 88% of them singletons. The sample comprised peripheral blood. This sequence originates from a man older than 75 with acute or convalescent COVID-19. This chain links TRBV4-1 with TRBJ2-2, with TRBD2 identical over 10 bases. Written as DNA, the CDR3 is TGCGCCAGCAGCCTGAGGGGTAGCGGGGGGAAGGGCGGGGAGCTGTTTTTT. Translated: CASSLRGSGGKGGELFF.